This is a list of T cell receptor beta chains from one sample in a study of blood T cell repertoires in COVID-19. The assay was immunoSEQ multiplex PCR, and TCRdb's table has in-frame clones only and misses some. The data contain about 110,000 clones, 90% of them singletons. Sequences were obtained from peripheral blood. The receptors were sampled from a human donor in a cohort sampled during active COVID-19. Each CDR3 is given with its conserved first and last residue. D genes are given only for firm matches. A clone size is listed for some rows: how often the clone was seen (once, few, many), or a class if it is expanded.

>TRBD1|TRBJ2-1|TRBV5-1|NA
CASFEGTGIRDEQFF
TGCGCCAGCTTTGAGGGGACAGGGATCCGTGATGAGCAGTTCTTC
>TRBD2|TRBJ2-7|TRBV19|NA
CASTGGEGSYEQYF
TGTGCCAGTACAGGTGGGGAGGGATCCTACGAGCAGTACTTC
>TRBD2|TRBJ2-7|TRBV20-1|NA
CRATSGHEQYF
TGCAGGGCGACTAGCGGCCACGAGCAGTACTTC
>NA|TRBJ2-1|TRBV28|NA
CASSVHTTVKQFF
TGTGCCAGCAGTGTACACACGACAGTAAAGCAGTTCTTC
>TRBD1|TRBJ1-5|TRBV15|NA
CATSRAQGDPQHF
TGTGCCACCAGCAGAGCACAGGGGGACCCCCAGCATTTT
>NA|TRBJ1-1|TRBV11-1|NA
CASSFQAPLAEAFF
TGTGCCAGCAGCTTCCAAGCCCCGCTGGCTGAAGCTTTCTTT
>NA|TRBJ1-6|TRBV5-4|NA
CASSSPSSYNSPLHF
TGTGCCAGCAGCTCGCCTAGCTCCTATAATTCACCCCTCCACTTT
>NA|TRBJ1-6|TRBV9|NA
CASSVGQTYNSPLHF
TGTGCCAGCAGCGTAGGGCAGACCTATAATTCACCCCTCCACTTT
>NA|TRBJ2-6|TRBV3-1/TRBV3-2|NA
CASSQVIPVYSGANVLTF
TGTGCCAGCAGCCAAGTCATTCCGGTATACTCTGGGGCCAACGTCCTGACTTTC
>NA|TRBJ1-1|TRBV5-4|NA
CASSQQNTEAFF
TGTGCCAGCTCCCAACAGAACACTGAAGCTTTCTTT
>TRBD1|TRBJ2-2|TRBV19|NA
CASGQGALGGELFF
TGTGCCAGCGGACAGGGGGCATTAGGCGGGGAGCTGTTTTTT
>TRBD2|TRBJ2-3|TRBV19|NA
CASSMVASGTADTQYF
TGTGCCAGTAGTATGGTTGCCAGCGGGACGGCAGATACGCAGTATTTT
>NA|TRBJ1-1|TRBV11-3|NA
CASSLDPLRAEAFF
TGTGCCAGCAGCTTAGATCCATTGAGGGCTGAAGCTTTCTTT
>TRBD1|TRBJ2-7|TRBV7-2|NA
CASSPGQGPNEQYF
TGTGCCAGCAGCCCAGGACAGGGGCCCAACGAGCAGTACTTC
>TRBD2|TRBJ2-1|TRBV9|NA
CASSVHLAGVNEQFF
TGTGCCAGCAGCGTTCACCTAGCGGGAGTTAATGAGCAGTTCTTC
>NA|TRBJ1-1|TRBV5-1|NA
CASSFGGIANTEAFF
TGCGCCAGCAGCTTCGGAGGGATTGCGAACACTGAAGCTTTCTTT
>NA|TRBJ1-6|TRBV3-1/TRBV3-2|NA
CASSFGQNTFHSYNSPLHF
TGTGCCAGCAGCTTCGGACAGAACACCTTCCACTCCTATAATTCACCCCTCCACTTT
>TRBD2|TRBJ2-1|TRBV27|NA
CASSLLGPSGRAGHNEQFF
TGTGCCAGCAGTTTATTAGGTCCTAGCGGGAGGGCCGGGCACAATGAGCAGTTCTTC
>NA|TRBJ1-4|TRBV7-2|NA
CASSAGAGEKLFF
TGTGCCAGCAGCGCGGGGGCGGGTGAAAAACTGTTTTTT
>NA|TRBJ2-2|TRBV9|NA
CASSVLISGNTGELFF
TGTGCCAGCAGCGTGCTGATTAGCGGGAACACCGGGGAGCTGTTTTTT
>TRBD1|TRBJ2-5|TRBV6-1|once
CASSEASGGVETQYF
TGTGCCAGCAGTGAAGCCTCAGGGGGCGTAGAGACCCAGTACTTC
>TRBD1|TRBJ2-7|TRBV12-5|few
CASGRDRGYEQYF
TGTGCTAGTGGAAGGGACAGGGGTTACGAGCAGTACTTC
>NA|TRBJ2-7|TRBV9|NA
CASSVVGEGHEQYF
TGTGCCAGCAGCGTAGTCGGAGAGGGTCACGAGCAGTACTTC
>NA|TRBJ2-7|TRBV18|NA
CASSPDMGPYEQYF
TGTGCCAGCTCACCGGATATGGGGCCCTACGAGCAGTACTTC
>NA|TRBJ2-7|TRBV5-1|NA
CASSFGTDSYEQYF
TGCGCCAGCAGCTTTGGTACAGACTCCTACGAGCAGTACTTC
>NA|TRBJ2-5|TRBV28|NA
CASSLGRWAQYF
TGTGCCAGCAGTTTGGGGAGGTGGGCCCAGTACTTC